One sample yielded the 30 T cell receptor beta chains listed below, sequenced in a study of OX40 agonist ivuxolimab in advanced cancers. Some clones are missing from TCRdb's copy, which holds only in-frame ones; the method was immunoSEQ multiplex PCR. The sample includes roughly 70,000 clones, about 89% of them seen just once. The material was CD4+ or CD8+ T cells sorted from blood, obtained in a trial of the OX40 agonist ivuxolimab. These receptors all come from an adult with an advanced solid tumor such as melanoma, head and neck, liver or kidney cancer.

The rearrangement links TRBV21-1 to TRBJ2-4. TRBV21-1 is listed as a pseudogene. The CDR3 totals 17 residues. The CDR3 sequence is CASSIVIPSSAKNIQYF. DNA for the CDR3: TGTGCCAGCAGCATCGTTATCCCGTCATCGGCCAAAAACATTCAGTACTTC.

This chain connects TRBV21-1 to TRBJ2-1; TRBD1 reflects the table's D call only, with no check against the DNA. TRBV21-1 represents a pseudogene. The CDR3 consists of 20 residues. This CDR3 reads CASSGFGQGRFPTLYNEQFF. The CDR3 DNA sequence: TGTGCCAGCAGCGGGTTCGGACAGGGAAGGTTCCCAACACTCTACAATGAGCAGTTCTTC.

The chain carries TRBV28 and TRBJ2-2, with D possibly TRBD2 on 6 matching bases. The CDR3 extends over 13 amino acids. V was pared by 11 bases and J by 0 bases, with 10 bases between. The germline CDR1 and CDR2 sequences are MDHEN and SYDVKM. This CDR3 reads CAHAGTNTGELFF. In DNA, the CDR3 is TGTGCCCATGCGGGGACGAACACCGGGGAGCTGTTTTTT.

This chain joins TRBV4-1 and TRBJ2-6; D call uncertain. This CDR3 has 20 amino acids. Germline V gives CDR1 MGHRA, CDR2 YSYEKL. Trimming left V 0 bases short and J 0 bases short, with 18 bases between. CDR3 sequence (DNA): TGCGCCAGCAGCCAAGACAGTGGGCCAGGCGTCCTCTCTGGGGCCAACGTCCTGACTTTC. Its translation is CASSQDSGPGVLSGANVLTF.

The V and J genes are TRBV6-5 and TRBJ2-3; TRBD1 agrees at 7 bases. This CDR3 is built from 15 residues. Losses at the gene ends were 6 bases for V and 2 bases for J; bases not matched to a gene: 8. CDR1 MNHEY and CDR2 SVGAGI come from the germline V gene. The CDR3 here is CASRTTGLHTDTQYF. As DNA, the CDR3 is TGTGCCAGCAGAACGACAGGGTTACACACAGATACGCAGTATTTT.

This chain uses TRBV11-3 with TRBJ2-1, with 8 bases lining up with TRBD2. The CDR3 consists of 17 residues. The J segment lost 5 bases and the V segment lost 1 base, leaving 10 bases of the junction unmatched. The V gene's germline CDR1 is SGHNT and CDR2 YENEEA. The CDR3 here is CASSLGQREIRDNEQFF. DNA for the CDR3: TGTGCCAGCAGCTTAGGCCAGCGGGAGATTCGGGACAATGAGCAGTTCTTC.

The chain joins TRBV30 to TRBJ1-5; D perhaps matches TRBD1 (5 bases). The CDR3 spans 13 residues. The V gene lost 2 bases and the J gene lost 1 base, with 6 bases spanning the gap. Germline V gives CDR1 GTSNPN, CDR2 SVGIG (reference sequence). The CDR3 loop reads CAWSRDSNQPQHF. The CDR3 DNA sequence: TGTGCCTGGAGTCGGGACAGCAATCAGCCCCAGCATTTT.

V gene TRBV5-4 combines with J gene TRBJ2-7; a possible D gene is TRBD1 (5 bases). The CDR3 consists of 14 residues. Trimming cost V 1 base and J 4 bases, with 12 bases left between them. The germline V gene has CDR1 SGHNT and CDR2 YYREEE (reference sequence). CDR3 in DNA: TGTGCCAGCAGCTTGACGGACAAGGTATACGAGCAGTACTTC. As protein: CASSLTDKVYEQYF.

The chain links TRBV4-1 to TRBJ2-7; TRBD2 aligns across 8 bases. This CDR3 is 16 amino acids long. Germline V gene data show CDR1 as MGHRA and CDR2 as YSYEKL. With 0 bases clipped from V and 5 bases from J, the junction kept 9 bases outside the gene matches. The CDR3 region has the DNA TGCGCCAGCAGCCAAGAAGGGACTAGGACATCCAACGAGCAGTACTTC. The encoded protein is CASSQEGTRTSNEQYF.

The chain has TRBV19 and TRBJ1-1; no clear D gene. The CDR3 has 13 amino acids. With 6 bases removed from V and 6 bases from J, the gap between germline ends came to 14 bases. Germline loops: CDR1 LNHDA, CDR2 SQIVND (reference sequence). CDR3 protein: CASREGKWAEAFF. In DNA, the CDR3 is TGTGCCAGTAGGGAGGGTAAGTGGGCTGAAGCTTTCTTT.

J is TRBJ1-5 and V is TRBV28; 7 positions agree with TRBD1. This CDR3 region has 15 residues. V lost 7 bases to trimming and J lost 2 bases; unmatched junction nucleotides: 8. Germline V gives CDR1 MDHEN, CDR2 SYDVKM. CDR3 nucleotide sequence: TGTGCCAGCACCCTCGAGGGGGCGGGCAATCAGCCCCAGCATTTT. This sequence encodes CASTLEGAGNQPQHF.

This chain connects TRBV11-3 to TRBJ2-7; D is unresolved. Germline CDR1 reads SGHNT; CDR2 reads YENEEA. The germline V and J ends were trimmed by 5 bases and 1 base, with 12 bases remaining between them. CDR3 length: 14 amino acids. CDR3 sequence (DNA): TGTGCCAGCAGCCCGTGGAGAGAGTCCTACGAGCAGTACTTC. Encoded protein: CASSPWRESYEQYF.

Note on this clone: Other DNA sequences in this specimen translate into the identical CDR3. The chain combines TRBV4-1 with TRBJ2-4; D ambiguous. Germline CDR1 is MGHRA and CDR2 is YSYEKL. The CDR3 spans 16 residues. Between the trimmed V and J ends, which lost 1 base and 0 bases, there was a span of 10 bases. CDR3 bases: TGCGCCAGCAGCCAAGTAAACAGACCAGCCAAAAACATTCAGTACTTC. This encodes CASSQVNRPAKNIQYF.

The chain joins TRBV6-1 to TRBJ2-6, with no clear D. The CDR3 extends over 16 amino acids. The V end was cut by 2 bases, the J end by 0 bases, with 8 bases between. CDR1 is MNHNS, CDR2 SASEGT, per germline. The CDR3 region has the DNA TGTGCCAGCAGTGAAATCCCGGACTCTGGGGCCAACGTCCTGACTTTC. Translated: CASSEIPDSGANVLTF.

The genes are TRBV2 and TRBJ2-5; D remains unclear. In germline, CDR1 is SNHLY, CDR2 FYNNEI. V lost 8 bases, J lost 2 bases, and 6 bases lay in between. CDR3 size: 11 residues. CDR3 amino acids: CASGKQETQYF. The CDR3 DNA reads TGTGCCAGCGGTAAACAAGAGACCCAGTACTTC.

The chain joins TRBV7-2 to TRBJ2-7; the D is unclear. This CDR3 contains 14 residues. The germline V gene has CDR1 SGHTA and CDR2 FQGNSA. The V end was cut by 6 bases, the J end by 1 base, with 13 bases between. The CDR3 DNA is TGTGCCAGCAGTTTTCAGCAGCTGTCCTACGAGCAGTACTTC. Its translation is CASSFQQLSYEQYF.

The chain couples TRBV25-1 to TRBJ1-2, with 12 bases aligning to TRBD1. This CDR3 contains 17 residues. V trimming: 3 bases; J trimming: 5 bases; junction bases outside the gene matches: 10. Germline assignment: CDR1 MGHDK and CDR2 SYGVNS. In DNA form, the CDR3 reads TGTGCCAGCAGTGATTCCCCGGGACAGGGGGCTCTATATGGCTACACCTTC. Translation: CASSDSPGQGALYGYTF.

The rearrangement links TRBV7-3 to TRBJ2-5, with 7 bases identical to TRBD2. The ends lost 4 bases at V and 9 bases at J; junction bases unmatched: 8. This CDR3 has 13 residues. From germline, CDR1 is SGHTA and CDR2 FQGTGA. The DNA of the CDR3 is TGTGCCAGCAGCTCGGACCGCCGGGGGGCCCAGTACTTC. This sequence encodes CASSSDRRGAQYF.

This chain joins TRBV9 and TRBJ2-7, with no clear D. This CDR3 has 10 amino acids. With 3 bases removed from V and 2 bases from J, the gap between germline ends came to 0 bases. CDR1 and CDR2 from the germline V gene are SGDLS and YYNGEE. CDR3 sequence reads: CASSAYEQYF. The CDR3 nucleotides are TGTGCCAGCAGCGCCTACGAGCAGTACTTC. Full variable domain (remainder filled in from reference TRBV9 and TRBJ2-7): DSGVTQTPKHLITATGQRVTLRCSPRSGDLSVYWYQQSLDQGLQFLIQYYNGEERAKGNILERFSAQQFPDLHSELNLSSLELGDSALYFCASSAYEQYFGPGTRLTVT.

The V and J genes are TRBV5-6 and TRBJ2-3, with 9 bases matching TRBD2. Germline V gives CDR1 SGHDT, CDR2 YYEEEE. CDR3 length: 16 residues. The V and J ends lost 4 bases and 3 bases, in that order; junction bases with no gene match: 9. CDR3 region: CASSRPTSGRTDTQYF. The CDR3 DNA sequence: TGTGCCAGCAGCCGACCCACTAGCGGGCGAACAGATACGCAGTATTTT.

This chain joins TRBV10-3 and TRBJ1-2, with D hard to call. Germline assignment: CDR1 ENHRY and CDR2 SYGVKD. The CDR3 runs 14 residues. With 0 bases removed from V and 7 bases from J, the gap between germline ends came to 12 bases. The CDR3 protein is CAISESKEAGGYTF. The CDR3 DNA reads TGTGCCATCAGTGAGTCGAAGGAGGCGGGTGGCTACACCTTC.

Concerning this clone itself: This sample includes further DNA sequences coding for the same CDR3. CDR3 region: CASSLGSPAYNEQFF. The DNA for the CDR3 is TGCGCCAGCAGCTTGGGTAGTCCTGCTTACAATGAGCAGTTCTTC. The chain combines TRBV5-1 with TRBJ2-1; D gene ambiguous. Trimming shortened V by 0 bases and J by 4 bases, and 11 bases separated the two germline ends. CDR1 SGHRS and CDR2 YFSETQ come from the germline V gene. The CDR3 is 15 amino acids. Supplemented by reference TRBV5-1 and TRBJ2-1, the full variable domain reads KAGVTQTPRYLIKTRGQQVTLSCSPISGHRSVSWYQQTPGQGLQFLFEYFSETQRNKGNFPGRFSGRQFSNSRSEMNVSTLELGDSALYLCASSLGSPAYNEQFFGPGTRLTVL.

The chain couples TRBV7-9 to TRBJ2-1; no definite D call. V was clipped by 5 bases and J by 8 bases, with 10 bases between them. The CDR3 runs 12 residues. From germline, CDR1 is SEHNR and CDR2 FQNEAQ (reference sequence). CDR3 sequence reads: CASSTHLHEQFF. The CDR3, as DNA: TGTGCCAGCAGCACCCACCTTCATGAGCAGTTCTTC.

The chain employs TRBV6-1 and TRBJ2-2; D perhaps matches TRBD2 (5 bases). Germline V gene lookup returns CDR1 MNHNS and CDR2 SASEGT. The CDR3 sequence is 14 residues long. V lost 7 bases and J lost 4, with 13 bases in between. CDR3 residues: CASTGLLSTGELFF. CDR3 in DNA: TGTGCCAGCACTGGACTCCTGAGCACCGGGGAGCTGTTTTTT.

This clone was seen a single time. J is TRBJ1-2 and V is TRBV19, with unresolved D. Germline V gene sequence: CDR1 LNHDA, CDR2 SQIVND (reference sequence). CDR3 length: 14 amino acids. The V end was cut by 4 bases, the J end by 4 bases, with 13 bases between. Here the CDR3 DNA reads TGTGCCAGTAGTAACATGTTGGGTCCCTATGGCTACACCTTC. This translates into CASSNMLGPYGYTF.

The CDR3 here is CASSSPSVLGTANTGELFF. The CDR3 nucleotides read TGTGCCAGCAGCTCACCTTCGGTGCTGGGGACAGCGAACACCGGGGAGCTGTTTTTT. The chain employs TRBV9 and TRBJ2-2, with 7 positions matching TRBD1. This CDR3 is built from 19 residues. CDR1 and CDR2 from the germline V gene are SGDLS and YYNGEE. The trim removed 4 bases at V and 0 bases at J, leaving 15 bases unmatched. Full variable domain (remainder filled in from reference TRBV9 and TRBJ2-2): DSGVTQTPKHLITATGQRVTLRCSPRSGDLSVYWYQQSLDQGLQFLIQYYNGEERAKGNILERFSAQQFPDLHSELNLSSLELGDSALYFCASSSPSVLGTANTGELFFGEGSRLTVL.

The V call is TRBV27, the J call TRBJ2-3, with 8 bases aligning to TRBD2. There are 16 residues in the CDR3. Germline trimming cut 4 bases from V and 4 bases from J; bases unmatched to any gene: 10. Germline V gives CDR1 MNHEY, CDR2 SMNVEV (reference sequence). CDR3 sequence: CASSSYGAGEADTQYF. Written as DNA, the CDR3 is TGTGCCAGCAGTTCGTACGGAGCGGGAGAAGCAGATACGCAGTATTTT.

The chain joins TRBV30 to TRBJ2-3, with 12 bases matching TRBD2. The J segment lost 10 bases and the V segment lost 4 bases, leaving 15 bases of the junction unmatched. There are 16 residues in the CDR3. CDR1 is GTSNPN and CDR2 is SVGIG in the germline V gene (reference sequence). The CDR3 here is CAWTLGSLAGGQAQYF. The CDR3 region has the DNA TGTGCCTGGACCTTAGGGTCTCTAGCGGGAGGGCAGGCGCAGTATTTT.

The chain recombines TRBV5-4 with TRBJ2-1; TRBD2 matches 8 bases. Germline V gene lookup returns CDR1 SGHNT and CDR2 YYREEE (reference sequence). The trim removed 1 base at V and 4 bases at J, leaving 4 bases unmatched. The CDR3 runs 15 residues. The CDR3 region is CASSLSTSGYNEQFF. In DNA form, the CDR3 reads TGTGCCAGCAGCTTGAGTACTAGCGGTTACAATGAGCAGTTCTTC.

The CDR3 loop is CASSGVNTGELFF. Written as DNA, the CDR3 is TGTGCCAGCAGCGGAGTAAACACCGGGGAGCTGTTTTTT. V is TRBV9 and J is TRBJ2-2; D is undetermined. This CDR3 spans 13 amino acids. Per germline, CDR1 SGDLS and CDR2 YYNGEE. The V and J ends lost 3 bases and 2 bases respectively, with 5 bases between them.